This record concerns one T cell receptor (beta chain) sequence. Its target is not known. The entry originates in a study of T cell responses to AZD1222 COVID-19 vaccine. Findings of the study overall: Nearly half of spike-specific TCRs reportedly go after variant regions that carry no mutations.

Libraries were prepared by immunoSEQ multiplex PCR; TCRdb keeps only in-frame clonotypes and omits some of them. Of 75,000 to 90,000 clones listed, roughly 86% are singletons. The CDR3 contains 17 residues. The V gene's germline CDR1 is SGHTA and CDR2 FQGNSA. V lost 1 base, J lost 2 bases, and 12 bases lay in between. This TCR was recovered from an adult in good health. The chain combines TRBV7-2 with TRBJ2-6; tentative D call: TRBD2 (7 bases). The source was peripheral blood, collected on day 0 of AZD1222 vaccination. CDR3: CASSLVLGGPGANVLTF. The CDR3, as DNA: TGTGCCAGCAGCTTAGTCCTCGGGGGGCCTGGGGCCAACGTCCTGACTTTC.